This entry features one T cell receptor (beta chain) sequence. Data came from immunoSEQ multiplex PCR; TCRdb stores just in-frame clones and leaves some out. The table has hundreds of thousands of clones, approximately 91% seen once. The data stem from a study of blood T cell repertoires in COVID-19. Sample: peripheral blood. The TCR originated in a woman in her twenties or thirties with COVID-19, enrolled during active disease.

CDR3 sequence: CAISRQDSYNEQFF. The CDR3 region has the DNA TGTGCCATCAGTCGACAGGACTCCTACAATGAGCAGTTCTTC. This chain uses TRBV10-3 with TRBJ2-1; possible D gene TRBD1, 6 bases. V was pared by 5 bases and J by 0 bases, with 8 bases between. Germline CDR1 ENHRY, CDR2 SYGVKD. The CDR3 covers 14 residues.